This T cell receptor (beta chain) is drawn from a study of control samples from healthy donors and cancer patients. From germline, CDR1 is LNHDA and CDR2 SQIVND (reference sequence). This CDR3 comprises 13 residues. As for this clone: Relative to the germline gene, one junction end is altered; a read error may explain this.

Measured with immunoSEQ multiplex PCR; TCRdb has only the in-frame clones, and not every one. The sample records about 160,000 clones, 90% to 95% being singletons. This sequence joins TRBV19 and TRBJ1-6; a weak D match, TRBD1 (6 bases). This TCR came from a woman aged 40 to 55 in good health. Sequencing was performed on blood. CDR3 in DNA: TGTGCCAGTAGCAGGGGCTATTATTCACCCCTCCACTTT. It translates to CASSRGYYSPLHF.